The rows below give T cell receptor beta chains drawn from one sample of a study of blood T cell repertoires in COVID-19. Here immunoSEQ multiplex PCR was the method, and the copy in TCRdb shows in-frame clones only, minus some. Counted here are 200,000 to 300,000 clones, 86% occurring once; the ten biggest clones make up 5.5% to 6.5%. The specimen sequenced was peripheral blood. The origin of the receptors is a woman of 80 years or more with COVID-19, enrolled during active disease. Each CDR3 is given with its conserved first and last residue. D genes are given only for firm matches. The listing skips clone size in some rows; elsewhere it reads once, few, many or a size class.

13	TRBV12-3/TRBV12-4	.	.	TRBJ1-3	CASRNTGGNTIYF	TGTGCCAGCAGGAATACGGGAGGAAACACCATATATTTT
15	TRBV19	.	.	TRBJ1-2	CASSIPGGSIYGYTF	TGTGCCAGTAGTATACCGGGGGGCTCTATCTATGGCTACACCTTC
16	TRBV24-1	TRBD1	.	TRBJ2-6	CATSDRQGFGANVLTF	TGTGCCACCAGTGATCGACAGGGTTTTGGGGCCAACGTCCTGACTTTC
17	TRBV19	TRBD1	.	TRBJ1-1	CASRGQGLGPWSTEAFF	TGTGCCAGTAGGGGACAGGGGTTAGGACCTTGGAGCACTGAAGCTTTCTTT
14	TRBV6-4	TRBD1	.	TRBJ2-2	CASSDWTGPGELFF	TGTGCCAGCAGTGACTGGACAGGGCCCGGGGAGCTGTTTTTT
18	TRBV11-2	.	.	TRBJ1-3	CASSLDANRVSSGNTIYF	TGTGCCAGCAGCTTAGATGCGAACAGAGTGAGCTCTGGAAACACCATATATTTT
16	TRBV18	.	.	TRBJ1-4	CASSPLGQGMNEKLFF	TGTGCCAGCTCACCCTTGGGCCAGGGCATGAATGAAAAACTGTTTTTT
17	TRBV19	TRBD1	.	TRBJ1-5	CASRPRQGKDSNQPQHF	TGTGCCAGTAGGCCCCGACAGGGTAAAGATAGCAATCAGCCCCAGCATTTT
14	TRBV5-6	.	once	TRBJ1-2	CASSLEWTEYGYTF	TGTGCCAGCAGCTTGGAATGGACAGAATATGGCTACACCTTC
14	TRBV21-1	.	once	TRBJ1-5	CARDREGMEQPQHF	TGTGCCCGGGACAGGGAGGGAATGGAACAGCCCCAGCATTTT
11	TRBV20-1	TRBD2	few	TRBJ2-3	CSARDYPGEYF	TGCAGTGCGAGGGACTACCCGGGGGAGTATTTT
14	TRBV18	.	.	TRBJ1-1	CASSPGGGNTEAFF	TGTGCCAGCTCACCTGGGGGAGGGAACACTGAAGCTTTCTTT
17	TRBV5-1	.	.	TRBJ2-3	CASSSVPQGSLTDTQYF	TGCGCCAGCAGCTCCGTCCCTCAGGGGTCCCTCACAGATACGCAGTATTTT
14	TRBV5-1	TRBD1	.	TRBJ1-1	CASSPGTGGTEAFF	TGCGCCAGCAGCCCTGGGACAGGGGGCACTGAAGCTTTCTTT
15	TRBV19	TRBD1	.	TRBJ1-2	CASRGQTLANYGYTF	TGTGCCAGCCGGGGACAGACGTTAGCTAACTATGGCTACACCTTC
11	TRBV7-2	.	.	TRBJ1-1	CASSFGQEAFF	TGTGCCAGCAGCTTTGGACAGGAAGCTTTCTTT
17	TRBV24-1	.	.	TRBJ2-1	CATSDLAGEGSYNEQFF	TGTGCCACCAGTGATTTGGCTGGCGAGGGCTCCTACAATGAGCAGTTCTTC
15	TRBV5-5	.	many	TRBJ1-5	CASSLQGNSNQPQHF	TGTGCCAGCAGCTTGCAGGGAAATAGCAATCAGCCCCAGCATTTT
15	TRBV19	TRBD1	few	TRBJ2-1	CASSLGQGTYNEQFF	TGTGCCAGTAGCCTCGGACAGGGGACCTACAATGAGCAGTTCTTC
16	TRBV27	.	.	TRBJ1-1	CASRPDSLSGNTEAFF	TGTGCCAGCAGACCGGACAGTCTTTCGGGGAACACTGAAGCTTTCTTT
16	TRBV6-6	.	many	TRBJ1-3	CASSYPRQNPGNTIYF	TGTGCCAGCAGTTACCCCCGACAGAACCCTGGAAACACCATATATTTT
16	TRBV11-2	TRBD1	.	TRBJ2-5	CASSSSQGAAVKTQYF	TGTGCCAGCAGCTCATCACAGGGGGCCGCCGTGAAGACCCAGTACTTC
22	TRBV28	TRBD2	.	TRBJ2-1	CASSFPPTGTSGGARSYNEQFF	TGTGCCAGCAGTTTCCCCCCCACCGGGACTAGCGGGGGGGCCCGTTCCTACAATGAGCAGTTCTTC
15	TRBV7-9	TRBD2	.	TRBJ2-5	CASSPWGGKEETQYF	TGTGCCAGCAGCCCCTGGGGGGGAAAAGAAGAGACCCAGTACTTC
13	TRBV7-2	.	.	TRBJ1-1	CASNKPGARGAFF	TGTGCCAGCAACAAACCGGGAGCGAGAGGAGCTTTCTTT
15	TRBV5-1	TRBD1	.	TRBJ1-1	CASSSQGAVNTEAFF	TGCGCCAGCAGCTCACAGGGGGCCGTGAACACTGAAGCTTTCTTT
13	TRBV2	TRBD1	.	TRBJ1-1	CASSGQGNTEAFF	TGTGCCAGCAGCGGACAGGGGAACACTGAAGCTTTCTTT
17	TRBV6-2/TRBV6-3	.	.	TRBJ1-5	CASSHREGRGDNQPQHF	TGTGCCAGCAGTCACCGGGAGGGAAGGGGCGACAATCAGCCCCAGCATTTT
15	TRBV18	TRBD1	few	TRBJ1-2	CASSPGTGRDYGYTF	TGTGCCAGCTCACCCGGGACAGGGAGGGACTATGGCTACACCTTC
13	TRBV12-3/TRBV12-4	TRBD2	once	TRBJ2-5	CASRRGGQETQYF	TGTGCCAGCAGACGCGGGGGCCAAGAGACCCAGTACTTC
15	TRBV3-1/TRBV3-2	.	.	TRBJ1-2	CASSQDGWGTNGYTF	TGTGCCAGCAGCCAAGATGGGTGGGGGACAAATGGCTACACCTTC
15	TRBV4-2	.	few	TRBJ2-5	CASSQVLASGETQYF	TGTGCCAGCAGCCAAGTCCTAGCGTCGGGCGAGACCCAGTACTTC
13	TRBV7-8	.	.	TRBJ1-1	CASSFIGNTEAFF	TGTGCCAGCAGCTTCATCGGGAACACTGAAGCTTTCTTT
11	TRBV10-1	.	few	TRBJ1-2	CANARVGGYTF	TGCGCCAATGCCAGGGTGGGGGGCTACACCTTC
14	TRBV9	TRBD1	.	TRBJ1-3	CASSVRDRGDTIYF	TGTGCCAGCAGCGTCCGGGACAGGGGGGACACCATATATTTT
15	TRBV28	.	.	TRBJ1-2	CASSFKIWRTYGYTF	TGTGCCAGCAGTTTCAAAATCTGGAGGACTTATGGCTACACCTTC
15	TRBV19	.	.	TRBJ1-1	CASSIGAGLGTEAFF	TGTGCCAGTAGTATAGGGGCAGGGCTGGGCACTGAAGCTTTCTTT
14	TRBV9	.	.	TRBJ2-3	CASSTGTSTDTQYF	TGTGCCAGCAGCACAGGGACCTCCACAGATACGCAGTATTTT
15	TRBV7-2	.	once	TRBJ1-2	CASSRPGATNYGYTF	TGTGCCAGCAGCCGCCCGGGAGCAACTAACTATGGCTACACCTTC
12	TRBV12-3/TRBV12-4	.	.	TRBJ2-5	CASNGPGETQYF	TGTGCCAGCAACGGACCGGGGGAGACCCAGTACTTC
12	TRBV29-1	.	.	TRBJ2-2	CSVDHPGGELFF	TGCAGCGTTGATCATCCCGGCGGGGAGCTGTTTTTT
13	TRBV6-5	.	.	TRBJ1-1	CASRTGQNTEAFF	TGTGCCAGCAGGACTGGACAGAACACTGAAGCTTTCTTT